This TCR beta chain was observed in a study of blood T cells in healthy people across ages. CDR3 length equals 15 residues. The germline gives CDR1 SGHRS, CDR2 YFSETQ. Trimming pared 0 bases from V and 0 bases from J, leaving 7 bases between. Broader study findings: Per-million-T-cell TCR beta diversity fell roughly linearly with age.

Through a sample-barcoded 5' primer and a J-beta primer mix, a second PCR was run for 7 to 11 cycles. Every cDNA molecule carried a tag from a template-switch adaptor bearing 12 random nucleotides. TCRdb passed the 5' RACE reads through MiXCR, listing each CDR3 protein once. The sample has about 620,000 distinct CDR3 sequences, around 20% seen once; the top ten hold more than 3%. This clonotype has only a few counts. The antigen is unknown. Extractions gave at least 5 micrograms of total RNA per sample. Sample: blood. The TCR originated in a man in his 70s in good health. The rearrangement uses TRBV5-1 and TRBJ1-5; D not resolved. CDR3 sequence (DNA): TGCGCCAGCAGCTTGGGCGGGGATAGCAATCAGCCCCAGCATTTT. Encoded protein: CASSLGGDSNQPQHF.